This T cell receptor (beta chain) originates from a study of tumor-infiltrating lymphocytes in primary liver carcinoma. Overall study results and limits: Samples, which were bulk and unsorted, did not allow CD4+ and CD8+ repertoires to be compared.

Out of unsorted whole blood came the blood RNA, and germline DNA was extracted as well. The CDR3 spans 16 residues. With 6 bases clipped from V and 0 bases from J, the junction kept 7 bases outside the gene matches. CDR1 and CDR2 (germline): SGHAT, FQNNGV. TCR beta cDNA came from approximately 490 ng total RNA, primed with a constant-region primer. Libraries of TCR beta came from three nested multiplex PCR rounds with slightly modified ARM-PCR. Investigators reported that the first two PCR rounds, at roughly 10 cycles each, used TRBV1-TRBV30 forward primers with a C-beta reverse primer. TCRdb independently ran MiXCR on the multiplex PCR reads; one entry per CDR3 protein. Here the sample spans 300,000 to 350,000 distinct CDR3 sequences, around three fifths being singletons. The sample holds a few counts of this clonotype. Its antigen is not known. This may stem from a read error, because a much larger clone lies one nucleotide away.

The V call is TRBV11-2, the J call TRBJ2-2; TRBD2 matches 7 bases. The receptor comes from a woman aged 25 to 39 with primary liver carcinoma and hepatitis B virus infection. The sequencing sample was made of peripheral blood. The chain's CDR3 is CASRLSSGPNTGELFF. The CDR3 coding sequence is TGTGCCAGCAGACTCTCTAGCGGACCGAACACCGGGGAGCTGTTTTTT.